The 3 T cell receptor beta chains in this list originate from one sample, sequenced in a study of blood T cell repertoires in COVID-19. TCRdb keeps only in-frame clones here, not all; method: immunoSEQ multiplex PCR. The table includes 160,000 or so clones, around 81% detected once. Sequenced: peripheral blood. These TCRs come from a man between 60 and 75 years old with active or convalescent COVID-19.

The chain links TRBV27 to TRBJ1-2, with 8 bases identical to TRBD1. The germline gives CDR1 MNHEY, CDR2 SMNVEV (reference sequence). CDR3 length: 14 residues. Unmatched junction bases numbered 6, after V lost 5 bases and J lost 4 bases. Written as DNA, the CDR3 is TGTGCCAGCAGTCAAATTGGGACAGGCTATGGCTACACCTTC. Residues: CASSQIGTGYGYTF.

The rearrangement links TRBV12-3 or TRBV12-4 to TRBJ2-1; unclear D gene. The CDR3 runs to 13 residues. V dropped 3 bases and J dropped 3 bases, with 6 bases sitting between them. CDR3 sequence: CASSLADYNEQFF. The CDR3 coding sequence is TGTGCCAGCAGTTTGGCGGACTACAATGAGCAGTTCTTC.

The CDR3 sequence is CASTSTGPSGNTIYF. The CDR3, as DNA: TGTGCCAGCACGTCAACAGGGCCCTCTGGAAACACCATATATTTT. This chain uses TRBV7-3 with TRBJ1-3; maybe TRBD1 (6 bases). CDR1 and CDR2 (germline): SGHTA, FQGTGA. This CDR3 has 15 amino acids. The germline V and J ends were trimmed by 7 bases and 0 bases, with 13 bases remaining between them.